These 32 T cell receptor beta chains originate from one sample sequenced in a study of breast tumors, draining lymph nodes, adjacent tissues. Samples came from axillary lymph nodes draining the breast cancer. One entry per CDR3 protein results from TCRdb running MiXCR on the multiplex PCR reads. Among roughly 86,000 distinct CDR3 sequences listed, 15% to 20% were seen once. The sample consisted of axillary lymph node tissue. The receptors originated from a female donor with breast cancer. Some clones in this sample may be carry-over from other donors' samples.

This clonotype was detected many times. The chain has TRBV5-4 and TRBJ2-5, with 9 positions matching TRBD2. CDR1 is SGHNT and CDR2 is YYREEE in the germline V gene (reference sequence). The V segment lost 3 bases and the J segment 5 bases; nucleotides outside the gene matches: 8. There are 15 residues in the CDR3. This CDR3 reads CASSSSLAGDETQYF. In DNA, the CDR3 is TGTGCCAGCAGCTCGTCCTTAGCGGGAGACGAGACCCAGTACTTC.

The chain employs TRBV3-1 and TRBJ2-3; no clear D. V dropped 3 bases and J dropped 5 bases, with 15 bases sitting between them. The CDR3 runs 15 residues. The germline CDR1 and CDR2 sequences are LGHDT and YNNKEL (reference sequence). CDR3: CASSQRFSSEDTQYF. The CDR3 DNA reads TGTGCCAGCAGCCAGAGGTTTTCCTCGGAAGATACGCAGTATTTT.

This clonotype was seen many times. The CDR3 nucleotides are TGTGCCATCAGTTCCCGGTCAGGGGGTTCCCAAGAGACCCAGTACTTC. This codes for CAISSRSGGSQETQYF. The chain combines TRBV10-3 with TRBJ2-5; 7 bases match TRBD1. CDR1 and CDR2 from the germline V gene are ENHRY and SYGVKD. Trimming at V came to 5 bases and at J to 1 base, leaving 10 bases not matched to a gene. The CDR3 runs to 16 residues.

This clonotype showed up just a few times. The rearrangement links TRBV6-1 to TRBJ2-3; 7 positions match TRBD2. The CDR3 spans 19 residues. J was trimmed by 4 bases and V by 0 bases; bases with no gene match: 16. In germline, CDR1 is MNHNS, CDR2 SASEGT. The chain's CDR3 is CASSEAGLRRIGSADTQYF. In DNA, the CDR3 is TGTGCCAGCAGTGAAGCGGGACTACGACGGATTGGATCAGCAGATACGCAGTATTTT.

This clonotype has at least ten counts. The chain has TRBV5-1 and TRBJ2-6; perhaps TRBD1 as D (6 bases). This CDR3 region has 16 residues. V lost 1 base and J 2 bases, leaving 10 bases between the germline ends. Germline V gene data show CDR1 as SGHRS and CDR2 as YFSETQ. CDR3 amino acids: CASSLNGQPGANVLTF. The CDR3 DNA follows: TGCGCCAGCAGCTTGAACGGACAGCCTGGGGCCAACGTCCTGACTTTC. The variable domain in full, with the rest retrieved from reference TRBV5-1 and TRBJ2-6, is KAGVTQTPRYLIKTRGQQVTLSCSPISGHRSVSWYQQTPGQGLQFLFEYFSETQRNKGNFPGRFSGRQFSNSRSEMNVSTLELGDSALYLCASSLNGQPGANVLTFGAGSRLTVL.

This clonotype was counted many times. The V call is TRBV4-3, the J call TRBJ2-7, with D unclear. Germline CDR1 is LGHNA and CDR2 is YSLEER. The germline V and J ends were trimmed by 1 base and 2 bases, with 6 bases remaining between them. The CDR3 contains 13 residues. For the CDR3, the DNA is TGCGCCAGCAGCCAAGGGGTAACCTACGAGCAGTACTTC. It encodes CASSQGVTYEQYF.

This clonotype has a count of ten or more. The chain links TRBV20-1 to TRBJ2-7; 7 nucleotides agree with TRBD2. The V segment lost 6 bases and the J segment 1 base; nucleotides outside the gene matches: 9. There are 14 residues in the CDR3. The germline gives CDR1 DFQATT, CDR2 SNEGSKA (reference sequence). CDR3 coding DNA: TGCAGTGCGGAGAACTACGGGGGGTCCTACGAGCAGTACTTC. Encoded protein: CSAENYGGSYEQYF.

This clonotype was picked up many times. This chain links TRBV7-9 with TRBJ1-2; weak D call: TRBD1 (6 bases). Germline CDR1 is SEHNR and CDR2 is FQNEAQ (reference sequence). This CDR3 contains 13 residues. The V gene lost 5 bases and the J gene lost 2 bases, with 9 bases spanning the gap. This CDR3 is CASSPRGNYGYTF. The DNA of the CDR3 is TGTGCCAGCAGCCCCAGGGGCAACTATGGCTACACCTTC.

This clonotype was counted ten times or more. The rearrangement links TRBV24-1 to TRBJ2-7, with D tentatively TRBD1 (5 bases). The germline V and J ends were trimmed by 9 bases and 5 bases, with 10 bases remaining between them. The CDR3 has 11 residues. Germline V gene lookup returns CDR1 KGHDR and CDR2 SFDVKD. Here the CDR3 reads CATGFRDEQYF. The DNA for the CDR3 is TGTGCCACCGGTTTCAGGGACGAGCAGTACTTC.

In the case of this clonotype: This may arise from a read error, as a much more abundant clone is one base away. The conserved final phenylalanine or tryptophan is absent from the CDR3, which likely points to a read error. J is TRBJ2-2 and V is TRBV5-8, with D possibly TRBD2 on 6 matching bases. This CDR3 region has 14 residues. Germline CDR1 SGHTS, CDR2 YDEGEE. Trimming pared 0 bases from V and 6 bases from J, leaving 9 bases between. The CDR3 DNA reads as TGTGCCAGCAGCTTGGATCGGGGGTCCGGGGAGCTGTTTGTT. Its translation is CASSLDRGSGELFV.

This clonotype has ten or more counts. The chain has TRBV6-6 and TRBJ2-1; perhaps TRBD1 as D (6 bases). In germline, CDR1 is MNHNY, CDR2 SVGAGI (reference sequence). With 4 bases removed from V and 3 bases from J, the gap between germline ends came to 10 bases. This CDR3 comprises 14 residues. CDR3 protein: CASSWDKGYNEQFF. The DNA for the CDR3 is TGTGCCAGCAGTTGGGACAAGGGCTACAATGAGCAGTTCTTC.

The chain couples TRBV25-1 to TRBJ2-4; 13 positions agree with TRBD2. Per germline, CDR1 MGHDK and CDR2 SYGVNS. This CDR3 region has 17 residues. The V gene end was trimmed by 3 bases and the J gene end by 7 bases; junction bases not matched to a gene: 9. The CDR3 sequence: CASSEDWTSGGGNIQYF. The CDR3 coding sequence is TGTGCCAGCAGTGAGGATTGGACTAGCGGGGGCGGGAACATTCAGTACTTC. Full variable domain (rest looked up from reference TRBV25-1 and TRBJ2-4): EADIYQTPRYLVIGTGKKITLECSQTMGHDKMYWYQQDPGMELHLIHYSYGVNSTEKGDLSSESTVSRIRTEHFPLTLESARPSHTSQYLCASSEDWTSGGGNIQYFGAGTRLSVL.

This clonotype was counted many times. V is TRBV5-1 and J is TRBJ2-7; possible D gene TRBD2, 5 bases. The germline CDR1 and CDR2 sequences are SGHRS and YFSETQ. CDR3 length: 13 amino acids. V lost 7 bases, J lost 2 bases, and 13 bases lay in between. This CDR3 is CASFRTGTYEQYF. The CDR3 coding sequence is TGCGCCAGCTTCAGGACGGGAACCTACGAGCAGTACTTC.

This clonotype appeared many times. The gene calls are TRBV4-3 and TRBJ2-1; 7 bases line up with TRBD2. The CDR3 loop spans 15 amino acids. Germline values: CDR1 LGHNA, CDR2 YSLEER. The V gene end was trimmed by 0 bases and the J gene end by 13 bases; junction bases not matched to a gene: 12. CDR3 loop: CASSQDLGTGGGQFF. The CDR3 DNA reads as TGCGCCAGCAGCCAAGATCTCGGGACGGGAGGAGGTCAGTTCTTC.

As regards this clonotype: At one boundary the junction diverges from the germline segment, which might be a read error. The rearrangement joins TRBV7-2 to TRBJ1-2; D may be TRBD1 (6 bases). The length of the CDR3 is 15 residues. In germline, CDR1 is SGHTA, CDR2 FQGNSA. The CDR3 coding sequence is TGTGCCAGCGGCTTAGCGACGGGGGGCGGATATGGCTACACCTTC. It yields the protein CASGLATGGGYGYTF.

This clonotype was found many times. The CDR3 protein is CSVALADYNEQFF. Written as DNA, the CDR3 is TGCAGCGTTGCACTAGCGGACTACAATGAGCAGTTCTTC. The genes are TRBV29-1 and TRBJ2-1, with 8 bases identical to TRBD2. Germline CDR1 and CDR2: SQVTM and ANQGSEA. The CDR3 loop spans 13 amino acids. J gave up 3 bases and V 4 bases, and 2 bases lay outside the gene matches.

Only one count was recorded for this clonotype. This may be a read error: a much more frequent sequence differs by one nucleotide. The chain combines TRBV9 with TRBJ2-2, with 8 bases that match TRBD1. This CDR3 region has 16 residues. The germline V gene encodes CDR1 SGDLS and CDR2 YYNGEE. The V segment lost 1 base and the J segment 3 bases; nucleotides outside the gene matches: 5. The CDR3 here is CASSVSGGPDTGELFF. CDR3 nucleotides: TGTGCCAGCAGCGTATCAGGGGGCCCGGACACCGGGGAGCTGTTTTTT.

This clonotype was detected many times. The gene calls are TRBV20-1 and TRBJ1-5, with a possible D match to TRBD1 (6 bases). V was trimmed by 8 bases and J by 0 bases, leaving 8 bases between them. CDR1 and CDR2 (germline): DFQATT, SNEGSKA (reference sequence). The CDR3 extends over 12 amino acids. The DNA of the CDR3 is TGCAGTCAGGGGAATAGCAATCAGCCCCAGCATTTT. It is translated as CSQGNSNQPQHF.

This clonotype was counted many times. V gene TRBV20-1 combines with J gene TRBJ2-7; D is undetermined. The CDR3 has 13 residues. CDR1 and CDR2 (germline): DFQATT, SNEGSKA (reference sequence). Trimming stripped 4 bases from V and 4 bases from J, with 14 bases between. The CDR3 nucleotides are TGCAGTGCTAAAGAAACCGGGCCTTACGAGCAGTACTTC. As protein: CSAKETGPYEQYF.

This clonotype showed up many times. V and J are TRBV24-1 and TRBJ2-3, with TRBD1 as a possible D gene (6 bases). The CDR3 extends over 16 amino acids. Germline V CDR1 and CDR2: KGHDR, SFDVKD. V lost 2 bases and J lost 0, with 11 bases in between. Here the CDR3 reads CATSDWDGQSTDTQYF. CDR3 nucleotides: TGTGCCACCAGTGATTGGGATGGACAGAGCACAGATACGCAGTATTTT.

This clonotype was detected ten times or more. This chain joins TRBV19 and TRBJ2-5; TRBD2 matches 12 bases. Germline V gives CDR1 LNHDA, CDR2 SQIVND (reference sequence). There are 16 residues in the CDR3. The trim removed 5 bases at V and 5 bases at J, leaving 9 bases unmatched. CDR3 in DNA: TGTGCCAGTAGTGGCCGACTAGCGGGAGCGTTGGAGACCCAGTACTTC. Amino acids: CASSGRLAGALETQYF.

At least ten counts were recorded for this clonotype. This chain links TRBV4-2 with TRBJ2-1, with TRBD2 matching over 10 bases. The germline V gene has CDR1 LGHNA and CDR2 YNFKEQ. The ends lost 3 bases at V and 5 bases at J; junction bases unmatched: 13. The CDR3 sequence is 18 residues long. CDR3 amino acids: CASSHPSRLAGVNNEQFF. The DNA of the CDR3 is TGTGCCAGCAGCCACCCCTCGAGGCTAGCGGGAGTCAACAATGAGCAGTTCTTC.

A remark on this clonotype: With a much larger clone just one base away, this may be a read error. The chain carries TRBV19 and TRBJ2-7, with 10 bases identical to TRBD2. The CDR3 length is 15 residues. The V and J ends lost 7 bases and 2 bases, in that order; junction bases with no gene match: 8. Germline V CDR1 and CDR2: LNHDA, SQIVND (reference sequence). CDR3 protein: CASKQAGGIPYEQYF. The CDR3 bases are TGTGCCAGTAAACAAGCGGGAGGGATCCCCTACGAGCAGTACTTC.

In this sample, this clonotype turned up many times. The chain has TRBV14 and TRBJ2-3, with D unresolved. Per the germline V gene, CDR1 is SGHDN and CDR2 is FVKESK. CDR3 length: 15 amino acids. Trimming removed 0 bases at V and 6 bases at J, with 13 bases between. The CDR3 loop is CASSQDTAPFDTQYF. The CDR3 coding sequence is TGTGCCAGCAGCCAAGATACGGCCCCCTTTGATACGCAGTATTTT.

The chain has TRBV28 and TRBJ2-3; tentative D call: TRBD1 (8 bases). V lost 10 bases, J lost 5 bases, and 19 bases lay in between. The CDR3 extends over 14 amino acids. From germline, CDR1 is MDHEN and CDR2 SYDVKM. The CDR3 bases are TGTGCCACCCGCGCAGGGGGCGGGAGAGATACGCAGTATTTT. Translated, it gives CATRAGGGRDTQYF.

This clonotype was found many times. The chain combines TRBV27 with TRBJ2-7; no clear D. From germline, CDR1 is MNHEY and CDR2 SMNVEV (reference sequence). Trimming took off 4 bases at V and 4 bases at J, with 8 bases between the two ends. The CDR3 has 12 residues. The chain's CDR3 is CASSSYPYEQYF. CDR3 nucleotides: TGTGCCAGCAGTTCCTACCCTTACGAGCAGTACTTC.

On this clonotype: A much bigger clone sits one base away, suggesting this may be a read error. The rearrangement links TRBV7-2 to TRBJ2-1; the match to TRBD2 covers 13 bases. The V gene's germline CDR1 is SGHTA and CDR2 FQGNSA. CDR3 length: 17 residues. The ends lost 4 bases at V and 4 bases at J; junction bases unmatched: 7. The CDR3 coding sequence is TGTGCCAGCAGCTACCGGACTAGCGGGAGTGGGTACAATGAGCAGTTCTTC. It encodes CASSYRTSGSGYNEQFF.

This clonotype was seen repeatedly, ten times or more. This chain uses TRBV12-3 or TRBV12-4 with TRBJ2-5; maybe TRBD2 (5 bases). V lost 3 bases, J lost 3 bases, and 11 bases lay in between. The CDR3 has 14 residues. This chain's CDR3 is CASSLHKREETQYF. The CDR3 DNA is TGTGCCAGCAGTTTGCACAAGAGGGAAGAGACCCAGTACTTC.

Many counts were recorded for this clonotype. CDR3 amino acids: CASQAEGRETQYF. CDR3 nucleotides: TGTGCCAGCCAGGCGGAGGGCAGGGAGACCCAGTACTTC. The rearrangement joins TRBV19 to TRBJ2-5; the D gene is possibly TRBD2 (6 bases). Germline values: CDR1 LNHDA, CDR2 SQIVND (reference sequence). V lost 9 bases and J 5 bases, leaving 16 bases between the germline ends. The CDR3 length is 13 residues.

This clonotype was picked up many times. J is TRBJ2-7 and V is TRBV20-1; no clear D gene. Germline V gives CDR1 DFQATT, CDR2 SNEGSKA (reference sequence). This CDR3 contains 13 residues. V was trimmed by 0 bases and J by 3 bases, leaving 9 bases between them. CDR3 DNA sequence: TGCAGTGCTAGAGATCCCCGAGGCTACGAGCAGTACTTC. This encodes CSARDPRGYEQYF.

Of note for this clonotype: A read error may be the cause here, since a much bigger clone is one base away. The chain is built from TRBV5-1 and TRBJ1-6, with D unclear. The CDR3 runs 13 residues. Germline CDR1 is SGHRS and CDR2 is YFSETQ. V was shortened by 1 base and J by 10 bases, with 9 bases between the two germline ends. The CDR3 reads CASSLNQESPLHF. CDR3 nucleotide sequence: TGCGCCAGCAGCTTGAATCAGGAATCACCCCTCCACTTT.

This clonotype was seen ten or more times. The chain has TRBV4-2 and TRBJ2-1, with D hard to call. Trimming took off 0 bases at V and 0 bases at J, with 9 bases between the two ends. CDR1 is LGHNA and CDR2 is YNFKEQ in the germline V gene. The CDR3 spans 16 residues. CDR3 protein: CASSQEPLSSYNEQFF. CDR3 coding DNA: TGTGCCAGCAGCCAAGAGCCGTTGAGCTCCTACAATGAGCAGTTCTTC.